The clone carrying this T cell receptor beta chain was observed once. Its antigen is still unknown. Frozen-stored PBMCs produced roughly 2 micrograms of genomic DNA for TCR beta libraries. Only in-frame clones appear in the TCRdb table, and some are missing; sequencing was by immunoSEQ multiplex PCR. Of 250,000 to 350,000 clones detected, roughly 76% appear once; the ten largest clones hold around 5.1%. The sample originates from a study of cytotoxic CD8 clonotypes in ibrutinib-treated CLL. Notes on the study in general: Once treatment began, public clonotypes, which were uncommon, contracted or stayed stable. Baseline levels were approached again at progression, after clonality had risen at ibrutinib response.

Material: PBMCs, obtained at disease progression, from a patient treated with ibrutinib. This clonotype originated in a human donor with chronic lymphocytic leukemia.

CDR3 region: CASSFYGTGGYTQYF. CDR3 DNA: TGTGCCAGCAGTTTTTACGGGACAGGGGGATATACGCAGTATTTT. The chain is built from TRBV28 and TRBJ2-3; 11 bases map to TRBD1. The CDR3 spans 15 residues. Germline values: CDR1 MDHEN, CDR2 SYDVKM. The junction had 6 bases not matched to a gene; V was cut back by 3 bases and J by 7 bases.